Listed below are T cell receptor beta chains from one sample, sequenced in a study of tumor and adjacent non-tumor tissue in lung cancer. TCRdb processed the multiplex PCR reads anew with MiXCR; each CDR3 protein has one entry. The sample has approximately 77,000 distinct CDR3 sequences, 70% to 90% seen once; the top ten hold 51%. The sequenced sample consisted of distant non-tumor lung tissue. These receptors came from a man between 60 and 75 years old with non-small cell lung cancer. The CDR3 runs from the conserved cysteine through the conserved F or W. The listing skips clone size in some rows; elsewhere it reads once, few, many or a size class.

j_call v_call clone_size cdr3_length cdr3_aa
TRBJ1-1 TRBV13 once 15 CARSQQGLQRAEALF
TRBJ1-4 TRBV4-3 once 17 CASSQVLTGQGNEKLFF
TRBJ2-5 TRBV11-2 NA 14 CVSSSGQLRETQYF
TRBJ1-6 TRBV7-9 NA 13 CASRRAQDSPLHF
TRBJ1-5 TRBV20-1 NA 15 CNARDQHGDGQPQHF
TRBJ1-5 TRBV12-3/TRBV12-4 once 14 CASGLGGSGQPQHF
TRBJ2-2 TRBV11-3 NA 18 CASSSRGAGGYRSEGLFF
TRBJ1-2 TRBV29-1 many 12 CSARAETYGYTF
TRBJ1-1 TRBV11-2 NA 14 CASSLTGRGTVSIF
TRBJ1-5 TRBV20-1 NA 15 CIARRTGVFNQPQHF
TRBJ2-3 TRBV5-1 few 15 CASSSGTSGVDTQYF
TRBJ1-4 TRBV29-1 NA 14 CSAHDKGLGEKLFF
TRBJ1-2 TRBV6-5 once 15 CASRRGSGPPPGYTF
TRBJ2-7 TRBV29-1 NA 10 CSVVQHEQCF
TRBJ2-7 TRBV6-6 NA 17 CTSCPNQQGVLCYEQYF
TRBJ1-4 TRBV20-1 once 14 CSAKDDRGDENLFF
TRBJ2-4 TRBV20-1 NA 13 CSAGQGGGYIQYF
TRBJ2-7 TRBV19 NA 14 CASSARDRLYEQYF
TRBJ2-7 TRBV20-1 many 13 CSADGLTTYEQYF
TRBJ2-7 TRBV5-1 NA 16 CASSLALDRTTYEQYF
TRBJ1-5 TRBV11-2 medium-sized 13 CASSFNREQPQHF
TRBJ2-2 TRBV6-5 NA 15 CASRWREGNTGELFF
TRBJ2-5 TRBV11-1 NA 15 CASSPFDRGKETRYF
TRBJ2-5 TRBV29-1 NA 16 CNVEDRLSFPNETQYF
TRBJ2-3 TRBV12-3/TRBV12-4 NA 13 CARTPVRTDMQYF
TRBJ1-1 TRBV11-3 NA 15 CVSSFAETVGTEAFF
TRBJ2-3 TRBV4-2 NA 16 CASSLPSGCQTDTQYF
TRBJ2-5 TRBV6-6 NA 17 CVSSYSSSGGAGETQYF
TRBJ1-4 TRBV4-3 many 17 CASSQALTGQGNEKLFF
TRBJ1-5 TRBV12-3/TRBV12-4 NA 14 CASSLPSPVTPRHF
TRBJ2-7 TRBV6-1 few 11 CASSGPYEQYF
TRBJ2-1 TRBV7-8 NA 13 CASSLDRMEEQFF
TRBJ2-2 TRBV29-1 NA 15 CSVRDRDRDTGELFF
TRBJ2-1 TRBV20-1 NA 15 CSAREGSRRSNEQFF
TRBJ2-7 TRBV20-1 NA 14 CSVRDQWVSYEQYF
TRBJ1-1 TRBV20-1 NA 11 CRARGYREAFF
TRBJ2-3 TRBV29-1 NA 17 CSVEDPQRTSTTDTQYF
TRBJ2-1 TRBV20-1 NA 14 CSVLGLASYNEQFF
TRBJ1-1 TRBV11-1 NA 14 CASSFLLGNTEAFF
TRBJ2-3 TRBV6-6 NA 16 CTSSYGLAGDTDTQYF
TRBJ2-2 TRBV11-3 NA 17 CASSHLAISGATWELFF
TRBJ1-2 TRBV5-6 many 17 CASSQSTGLSLWGGYTF
TRBJ1-3 TRBV12-3/TRBV12-4 NA 15 CASTSMTGLGSTIYF
TRBJ2-3 TRBV5-1 NA 15 CASSSSGGGIDTQYF